What follows is one TCR beta chain and its context. Antigen: not known. Germline lookup yields CDR1 SGHRS and CDR2 YFSETQ. V was shortened by 0 bases and J by 0 bases, with 7 bases between the two germline ends. This CDR3 spans 14 amino acids. This sample stems from a study of OX40 agonist ivuxolimab in advanced cancers. The assay was immunoSEQ multiplex PCR, and TCRdb's table has in-frame clones only and misses some. The table includes roughly 87,000 clones, more than 75% detected once. Whole-study results and caveats: Averaged across samples, CD8+ T cells carried more expanded clones than CD4+ did.

The J gene is TRBJ2-7, the V gene TRBV5-1; D ambiguous. The source of this sequence is an adult with an advanced solid tumor such as melanoma, head and neck, liver or kidney cancer. Here the sequenced sample was CD4+ or CD8+ T cells sorted from blood, taken in a trial of the OX40 agonist ivuxolimab. The CDR3 sequence is CASSLAAASYEQYF. DNA for the CDR3: TGCGCCAGCAGCTTGGCCGCAGCCTCCTACGAGCAGTACTTC.